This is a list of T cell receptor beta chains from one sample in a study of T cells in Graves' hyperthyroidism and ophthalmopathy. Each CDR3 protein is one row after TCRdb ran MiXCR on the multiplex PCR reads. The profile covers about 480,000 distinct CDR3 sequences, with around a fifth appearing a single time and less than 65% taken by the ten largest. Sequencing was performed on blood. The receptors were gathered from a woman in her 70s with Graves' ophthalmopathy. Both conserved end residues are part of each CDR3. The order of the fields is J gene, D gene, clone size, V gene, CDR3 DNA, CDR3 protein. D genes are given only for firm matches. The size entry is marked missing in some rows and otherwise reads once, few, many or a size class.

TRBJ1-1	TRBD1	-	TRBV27	TGTGCCAGCAGTGTACGTAGACAGGGTATAGCTTTCTTT	CASSVRRQGIAFF
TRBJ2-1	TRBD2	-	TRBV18	TGTGCCAGCGCACCGGGACTAGCGGAAAATGAGCAGTTCTTC	CASAPGLAENEQFF
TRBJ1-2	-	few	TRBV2	TGTGCCAGCAGTGCCGGTGGGGCCCGCGGCGGCTACACCTTC	CASSAGGARGGYTF
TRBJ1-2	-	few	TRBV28	TGTGCCAGCAGGACTACAGGGAGGGCTTACTATGGCTACACCTTC	CASRTTGRAYYGYTF
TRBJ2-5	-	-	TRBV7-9	TGTGCCAGCAGCTCTGGGACTCGAGGGGGCCAAGAGACCCAGTACTTC	CASSSGTRGGQETQYF
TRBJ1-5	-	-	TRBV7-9	TGTGCCAGCAGCTTATATTCGGAACAGCCCCAGCATTTT	CASSLYSEQPQHF
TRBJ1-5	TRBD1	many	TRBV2	TGTGCCAGCAGTGAGGGGACAGGGAGGCAGCCCCAGCATTTT	CASSEGTGRQPQHF
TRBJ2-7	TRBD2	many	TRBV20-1	TGCAGTGCTAGATCCCCCGAGTTAGCGGGAGATATCTACGAGCAGTACTTC	CSARSPELAGDIYEQYF
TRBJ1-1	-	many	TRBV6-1	TGTGCCAGCAGTACCCCGGGACAATGGAACACTGAAGCTTTCTTT	CASSTPGQWNTEAFF
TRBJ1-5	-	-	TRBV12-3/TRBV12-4	TGTGCCAGCAGTCTACAGGGCCGGGGTCAGCCCCAGCATTTT	CASSLQGRGQPQHF
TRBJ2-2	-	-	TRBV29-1	TGCAGCGTTGGGACAGCCTCCTACACCGGGGAGCTGTTTTTT	CSVGTASYTGELFF
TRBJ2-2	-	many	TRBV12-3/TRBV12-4	TGTGCCAGCAGACCCCGGGTTTTGTCCGGGGAGCTGTTTTTT	CASRPRVLSGELFF
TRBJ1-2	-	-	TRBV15	TGTGCCACCAGCGTTCAGCCGGGTTTTCTCTATGGCTACACCTTC	CATSVQPGFLYGYTF
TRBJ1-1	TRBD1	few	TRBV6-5	TGTGCCAGCAGTTACCAGGGGGCGAAAACTGAAGCTTTCTTT	CASSYQGAKTEAFF
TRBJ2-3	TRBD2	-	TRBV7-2	TGTGCCAGCAGCTTAGGCTCGCCGGCGGGACTACCTGTTGATACGCAGTATTTT	CASSLGSPAGLPVDTQYF
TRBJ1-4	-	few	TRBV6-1	TGTGCCAGCAGTTCTTGGGCAACGGGGAATGAAAAACTGTTTTTT	CASSSWATGNEKLFF
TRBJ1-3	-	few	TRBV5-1	TGCGCCAGCAGCTCCGCCCCGGCGTTCTCTGGAAACACCATATATTTT	CASSSAPAFSGNTIYF
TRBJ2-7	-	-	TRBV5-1	TGCGCCAGCAGCCCCTTTGGAGGGGTCGGCGACGAGCAGCACTTC	CASSPFGGVGDEQHF
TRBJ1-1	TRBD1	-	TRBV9	TGTGCCAGCACACCCGATTGGACAGGGGGGAACACTGAAGCTTTCTTT	CASTPDWTGGNTEAFF
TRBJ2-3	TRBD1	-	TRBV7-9	TGTGCCAGCAGAAAACCGGGACAGACGGGGACAGATACGCAGTATTTT	CASRKPGQTGTDTQYF
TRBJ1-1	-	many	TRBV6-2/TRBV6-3	TGTGCCAGCAGTTACTCTTACACTGAAGCTTTCTTT	CASSYSYTEAFF
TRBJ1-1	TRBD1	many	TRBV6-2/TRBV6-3	TGTGCCAGCAGTCCCATGGGACAGCACACTGAAGCTTTCTTT	CASSPMGQHTEAFF
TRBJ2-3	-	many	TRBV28	TGTGCCAGCAGCGAGAGGGTGAATACGCAGTATTTT	CASSERVNTQYF
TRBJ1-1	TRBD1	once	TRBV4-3	TGCGCCAGCAGCCAACGGACAGGGTGGAACACTGAAGCTTTCTTT	CASSQRTGWNTEAFF
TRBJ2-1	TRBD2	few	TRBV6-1	TGTGCCAGCAGGAGACTAGCGGGCTCCTACAATGAGCAGTTCTTC	CASRRLAGSYNEQFF
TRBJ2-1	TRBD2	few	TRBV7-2	TGTGCCAGCAGCTTAGCGGGCGGGAGAATTGAGCAGTTCTTC	CASSLAGGRIEQFF
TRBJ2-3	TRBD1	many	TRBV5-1	TGTGCCAGCAGCTTGGGACAGGGAGGAGATACGCAGTATTTT	CASSLGQGGDTQYF
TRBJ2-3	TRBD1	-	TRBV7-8	TGTGCCAGCAGCGACCTTGGAGGCAGGGGGAACACAGATACGCAGTATTTT	CASSDLGGRGNTDTQYF
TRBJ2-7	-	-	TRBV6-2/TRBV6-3	TGTGCCATCCTCTACGAGCAGTACTTC	CAILYEQYF
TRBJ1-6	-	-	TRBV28	TGTGCCAGCAGCCTGGGCGGGACAAGCTATTCACCCCTCCACTTT	CASSLGGTSYSPLHF
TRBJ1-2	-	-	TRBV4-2	TGTGCCAGCAGCCAAGACGGACAGTGGAGCTATGGCTACACCTTC	CASSQDGQWSYGYTF
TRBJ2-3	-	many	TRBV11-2	TGTGCCAGCAGCTCCCCTCCTGGACACTCTAGCACAGATACGCAGTATTTT	CASSSPPGHSSTDTQYF
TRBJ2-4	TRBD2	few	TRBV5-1	TGCGCCAGCAGCTTGAATCAGGACCTAGCGGGAGCCATTCAGTACTTC	CASSLNQDLAGAIQYF
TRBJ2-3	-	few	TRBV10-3	TGTGCCATCAGTGAGTCGGGCCACACAGATACGCAGTATTTT	CAISESGHTDTQYF
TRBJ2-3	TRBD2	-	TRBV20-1	TGCAGTGCTAGAGATGGCGGGAGAGCTAGCACAGATACGCAGTATTTT	CSARDGGRASTDTQYF
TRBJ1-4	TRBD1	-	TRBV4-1	TGCGCCAGCAGACGACAGGGGTCCGGTAATGAAAAACTGTTTTTT	CASRRQGSGNEKLFF
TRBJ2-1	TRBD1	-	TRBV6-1	TGTGCCAGCAGCACTCCACCGGGACAGTTAAGCAATGAGCAGTTCTTC	CASSTPPGQLSNEQFF
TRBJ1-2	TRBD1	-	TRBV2	TGTGCCAGCAGTTTAAAACAGGGGGCTAACTATGGCTACACCTTC	CASSLKQGANYGYTF
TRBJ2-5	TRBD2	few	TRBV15	TGTGCCACCAGCAACCTAAGACTAGCGGGAGGAGAGACCCAGTACTTC	CATSNLRLAGGETQYF
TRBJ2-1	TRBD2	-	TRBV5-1	TGCGCCAGCAGCTTGGCCCTAGCGGGAGGGTACAATGAGCTGTTCTTC	CASSLALAGGYNELFF
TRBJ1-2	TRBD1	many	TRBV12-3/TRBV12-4	TGTGCCAGCAGCTGGGACAGGGAATATGGCTACACCTTC	CASSWDREYGYTF
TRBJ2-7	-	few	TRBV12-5	TGTGCTAGTGGCGTAGGGACCAACGAGCAGTACTTC	CASGVGTNEQYF
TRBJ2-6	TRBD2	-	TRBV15	TGTGCCACCACCTACGGGGGGAACTCTGGGGCCAACGTCCTGACTTTC	CATTYGGNSGANVLTF
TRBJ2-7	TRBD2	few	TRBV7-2	TGTGCCAGCAGCTCGGCTAGCGGGAGGAGCGAGCAGTACTTC	CASSSASGRSEQYF
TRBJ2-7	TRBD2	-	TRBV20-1	TGCAGTGCTAGATCTAGCGGGAGGCAGGGGGAGCAGTACTTC	CSARSSGRQGEQYF
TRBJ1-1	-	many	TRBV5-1	TGCGCCAGCAGCGCCCTCGGGGACGTGAACACTGAAGCTTTCTTT	CASSALGDVNTEAFF
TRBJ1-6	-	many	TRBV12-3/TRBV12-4	TGTGCCAGCAGTTTGCGGCGAGGGGTCAATTCACCCCTCCACTTT	CASSLRRGVNSPLHF
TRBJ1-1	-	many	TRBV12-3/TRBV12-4	TGTGCCAGCAGGCTTGGGGTTCGGGCTGAAGCTTTCTTT	CASRLGVRAEAFF
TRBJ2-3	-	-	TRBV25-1	TGTGCCAGCAGTGAAGGGAGAGGACCCACAGATACGCAGTATTTT	CASSEGRGPTDTQYF
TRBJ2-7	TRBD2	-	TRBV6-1	TGTGCCAGCAGTCGACTAGCGGGATTCGAGCAGTACTTC	CASSRLAGFEQYF
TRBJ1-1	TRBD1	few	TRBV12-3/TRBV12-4	TGTGCCAGTACGTCCGAGGGGGCGTCTACTGAAGCTTTCTTT	CASTSEGASTEAFF
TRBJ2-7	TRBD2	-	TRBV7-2	TGTGCCAGCACATTACTAGCGGGGGATCAGTACTTC	CASTLLAGDQYF
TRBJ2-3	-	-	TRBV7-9	TGTGCCAGCAGCTTAGTTTTGACAGATACGCAGTATTTT	CASSLVLTDTQYF
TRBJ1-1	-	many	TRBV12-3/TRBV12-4	TGTGCCAGCAGCCGGACAGAATTGAACACTGAAGCTTTCTTT	CASSRTELNTEAFF
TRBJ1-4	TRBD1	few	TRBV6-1	TGTGCCAGCAGTTGGATCCAGGGGGTTACTAATGAAAAACTGTTTTTT	CASSWIQGVTNEKLFF
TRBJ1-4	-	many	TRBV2	TGTGCCAGCACCCCCAGGGCCGACGATGAAAAACTGTTTTTT	CASTPRADDEKLFF
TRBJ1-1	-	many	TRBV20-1	TGCAGTGCTAGACAGGGAGTCACTGAAGCTTTCTTT	CSARQGVTEAFF
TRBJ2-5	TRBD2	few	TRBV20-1	TGCAGTGGGCTAGCGGCGGAGAAGACCCAGTACTTC	CSGLAAEKTQYF
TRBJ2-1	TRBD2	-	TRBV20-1	TGCAGTGCATTCGGACTAGCGGGAGGTGGGAATGAGCAGTTCTTC	CSAFGLAGGGNEQFF